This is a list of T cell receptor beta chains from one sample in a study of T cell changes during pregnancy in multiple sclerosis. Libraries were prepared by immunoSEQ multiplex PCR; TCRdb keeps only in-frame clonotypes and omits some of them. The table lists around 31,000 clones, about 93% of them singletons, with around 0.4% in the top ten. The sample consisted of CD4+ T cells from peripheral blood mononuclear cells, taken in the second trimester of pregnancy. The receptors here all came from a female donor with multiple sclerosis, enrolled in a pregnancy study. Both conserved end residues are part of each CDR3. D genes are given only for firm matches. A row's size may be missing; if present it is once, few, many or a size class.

TGTGCCTGGGGGGTAGGGACAGGGCGGTTCAATCAGCCCCAGCATTTT,CAWGVGTGRFNQPQHF,TRBD1,TRBJ1-5,TRBV30,.
TGCGCCAGCACTCCTCCCAGGGGTACCCTGAACACTGAAGCTTTCTTT,CASTPPRGTLNTEAFF,.,TRBJ1-1,TRBV5-1,.
TGTGCCAGCAGCACTATGTGGTCTGGAAACACCATATATTTT,CASSTMWSGNTIYF,.,TRBJ1-3,TRBV28,.
TGTGCCAGCAGCCAATCTAGAGGACTAGATCAAGAGACCCAGTACTTC,CASSQSRGLDQETQYF,TRBD2,TRBJ2-5,TRBV4-2,once
TGCGCCAGTGCCGCGACTAGCGGGCGTTCCAATGAGCAGTTCTTC,CASAATSGRSNEQFF,TRBD2,TRBJ2-1,TRBV10-2,.
TGTGCCAGCTCACTTAAGGCGGGAGGAGCGAATGAGCAGTTCTTC,CASSLKAGGANEQFF,TRBD2,TRBJ2-1,TRBV18,.
TGTGCCAGCACGGCGGGACAGGGGAACAATCAGCCCCAGCATTTT,CASTAGQGNNQPQHF,TRBD1,TRBJ1-5,TRBV6-1,medium-sized
TGCGCCCTCCAAACCCCCGGGGAAGTTCTTTACACCTTC,CALQTPGEVLYTF,.,TRBJ1-2,TRBV10-1,.
TGTGCCAGCAGCTTAGGTCGGGCCTACGAGCAGTACTTC,CASSLGRAYEQYF,.,TRBJ2-7,TRBV7-8,.
TGCGCCAGCAGCTTTATAGCCATTGGCACTGAAGCTTTCTTT,CASSFIAIGTEAFF,.,TRBJ1-1,TRBV5-1,.
TGTGCCAGCAGTTGGGGGCGGGTCACCGGGGAGCTGTTTTTT,CASSWGRVTGELFF,.,TRBJ2-2,TRBV27,.
TGCGCCAGCAGCCCGGGACAGCCACATGGCTACACCTTC,CASSPGQPHGYTF,TRBD1,TRBJ1-2,TRBV10-1,.
TGTGCCAGCAGCGTAAGGGACAGTGGCGGGAGGGGGACAGATACGCAGTATTTT,CASSVRDSGGRGTDTQYF,TRBD2,TRBJ2-3,TRBV9,.
TGTGCCAGCAGCTCGCTGGGGAGGGATGGCTACACCTTC,CASSSLGRDGYTF,.,TRBJ1-2,TRBV5-5,.
TGTGCCAGCAGGACAGCTAATGAAAAACTGTTTTTT,CASRTANEKLFF,.,TRBJ1-4,TRBV6-5,.
TGCGCCAGCAGCAAAGAGGCAGGTTACACCGGGGAGCTGTTTTTT,CASSKEAGYTGELFF,.,TRBJ2-2,TRBV4-1,.
TGCGCCAGCAGCCCCCGCTCGACTAGCAGTTTTAGCACAGATACGCAGTATTTT,CASSPRSTSSFSTDTQYF,TRBD2,TRBJ2-3,TRBV4-1,.